The rows below give T cell receptor beta chains drawn from one sample of a study of molecular identifiers for immune sequencing clone quantification. TCRdb reprocessed the PCR reads via MiXCR and lists one record per CDR3 protein. The sample shows 85,000 to 100,000 distinct CDR3 sequences, around 20% of them seen only once. The sample taken for sequencing was naive CD8+ T cells from blood, with Jurkat cell RNA spiked in. All receptors come from a human donor in good health. Some libraries in this study had Jurkat cell RNA spiked in. The CDR3 runs from the conserved cysteine through the conserved F or W. Each record gives: D gene, V gene, J gene, clone size, CDR3 protein, CDR3 DNA. The D gene is left open where the match is weak. The listing skips clone size in some rows; elsewhere it reads once, few, many or a size class.

d_call: -; v_call: TRBV6-5; j_call: TRBJ1-1; clone_size: many; cdr3_aa: CASTLSGSGNMNTEAFF; cdr3_nt: TGTGCCAGCACTCTCTCAGGTTCGGGGAACATGAACACTGAAGCTTTCTTT
d_call: -; v_call: TRBV4-1; j_call: TRBJ2-2; clone_size: -; cdr3_aa: CASSHTQGTVELFF; cdr3_nt: TGCGCCAGCAGCCACACGCAGGGCACAGTGGAGCTGTTTTTT
d_call: TRBD1; v_call: TRBV27; j_call: TRBJ2-3; clone_size: -; cdr3_aa: CASSRGTATSTDTQYF; cdr3_nt: TGCGCCAGCAGCCGAGGGACAGCTACTAGCACAGATACGCAGTATTTT
d_call: TRBD2; v_call: TRBV4-1; j_call: TRBJ2-1; clone_size: few; cdr3_aa: CASTTQGVGLAGAGSYNEQFF; cdr3_nt: TGCGCCAGCACCACCCAAGGGGTTGGACTAGCGGGGGCCGGATCCTACAATGAGCAGTTCTTC
d_call: -; v_call: TRBV19; j_call: TRBJ1-6; clone_size: few; cdr3_aa: CASRVQGDSPLHF; cdr3_nt: TGTGCCAGTAGGGTCCAGGGTGATTCACCCCTCCACTTT
d_call: -; v_call: TRBV7-8; j_call: TRBJ2-1; clone_size: -; cdr3_aa: CASSFFPGQPKKDNEQFF; cdr3_nt: TGTGCCAGCAGCTTTTTTCCAGGACAGCCCAAAAAGGACAATGAGCAGTTCTTC
d_call: -; v_call: TRBV19; j_call: TRBJ1-1; clone_size: many; cdr3_aa: CASSMDSWGSTEAFF; cdr3_nt: TGTGCCAGTAGTATGGACTCCTGGGGGAGCACTGAAGCTTTCTTT
d_call: -; v_call: TRBV18; j_call: TRBJ2-5; clone_size: many; cdr3_aa: CASSQDLEETQYF; cdr3_nt: TGTGCCAGCTCCCAAGACTTGGAAGAGACCCAGTACTTC
d_call: -; v_call: TRBV5-1; j_call: TRBJ1-1; clone_size: many; cdr3_aa: CASSLGYGTEAFF; cdr3_nt: TGCGCCAGCAGCTTGGGGTACGGCACTGAAGCTTTCTTT
d_call: -; v_call: TRBV7-8; j_call: TRBJ1-5; clone_size: many; cdr3_aa: CASSLIFGIETRNQPQHF; cdr3_nt: TGTGCCAGCAGCTTAATTTTCGGGATAGAGACTCGGAATCAGCCCCAGCATTTT
d_call: -; v_call: TRBV10-3; j_call: TRBJ1-4; clone_size: many; cdr3_aa: CAISESRQTNEKLFF; cdr3_nt: TGTGCCATCAGTGAGTCGCGTCAGACGAATGAAAAACTGTTTTTT
d_call: -; v_call: TRBV29-1; j_call: TRBJ1-4; clone_size: many; cdr3_aa: CSVVQTNEKLFF; cdr3_nt: TGCAGCGTTGTGCAAACTAATGAAAAACTGTTTTTT
d_call: -; v_call: TRBV4-1; j_call: TRBJ1-2; clone_size: many; cdr3_aa: CASSQESTLPGGYTF; cdr3_nt: TGCGCCAGCAGCCAGGAGAGCACCCTGCCGGGTGGCTACACCTTC
d_call: -; v_call: TRBV19; j_call: TRBJ1-5; clone_size: many; cdr3_aa: CASTGSGMGNQPQHF; cdr3_nt: TGTGCCAGTACTGGGTCAGGAATGGGCAATCAGCCCCAGCATTTT
d_call: TRBD1; v_call: TRBV7-9; j_call: TRBJ1-1; clone_size: many; cdr3_aa: CASSYDRGVNTEAFF; cdr3_nt: TGTGCCAGCAGCTACGACAGGGGCGTCAACACTGAAGCTTTCTTT
d_call: -; v_call: TRBV13; j_call: TRBJ2-5; clone_size: many; cdr3_aa: CASSLVDSEETQYF; cdr3_nt: TGTGCCAGCAGCTTAGTCGACAGCGAAGAGACCCAGTACTTC
d_call: -; v_call: TRBV27; j_call: TRBJ2-6; clone_size: many; cdr3_aa: CASSFGASSGANVLTF; cdr3_nt: TGTGCCAGCAGTTTTGGGGCTAGCTCTGGGGCCAACGTCCTGACTTTC
d_call: -; v_call: TRBV6-2/TRBV6-3; j_call: TRBJ1-1; clone_size: few; cdr3_aa: CASSYWDTEAFF; cdr3_nt: TGTGCCAGCAGTTACTGGGACACTGAAGCTTTCTTT